One and the same sample provided the 12 T cell receptor beta chains below, sequenced in a study of T cell responses to AZD1222 COVID-19 vaccine (dated by TCRdb to about 2021). Library construction relied on the immunoSEQ multiplex PCR assay. TCRdb obtained this table from immuneACCESS and retained in-frame rearrangements with V and J assigned. These tables miss some clones; where compared with another copy, unresolved V genes account for less than half of the shortfall, and the remainder is unexplained. Recorded for this sample are 140,000 to 150,000 clones; 93% of them occurred a single time. The top ten constitute more than 8.5% of the sample. Taken with the paper, the label for time point translates to: baseline before first vaccination. This specimen consisted of peripheral blood, obtained on day 0 of AZD1222 vaccination. These receptors all come from an adult in good health.

This clone has a handful of counts. J is TRBJ1-2 and V is TRBV28, with TRBD1 identical over 8 bases. The ends lost 1 base at V and 5 bases at J; junction bases unmatched: 9. CDR1 is MDHEN, CDR2 SYDVKM, per germline. The CDR3 runs to 16 residues. The CDR3 sequence is CASSLSGGFTRYGYTF. In nucleotides, the CDR3 is TGTGCCAGCAGTTTATCAGGGGGCTTTACCCGTTATGGCTACACCTTC.

The genes are TRBV16 and TRBJ1-5; D remains unclear. Trimming removed 3 bases from V and 3 bases from J, with 3 bases in between. The germline V gene has CDR1 KGHSY and CDR2 FQNENV. The CDR3 totals 12 residues. The CDR3 DNA follows: TGTGCCAGCAGCCAGTCCAATCAGCCCCAGCATTTT. Protein product: CASSQSNQPQHF.

The V gene is TRBV5-8, the J gene TRBJ2-2, with a tentative D call TRBD2 (5 bases). CDR3 length: 13 residues. V lost 0 bases to trimming and J lost 7 bases, with 7 bases between them. Germline V gene data show CDR1 as SGHTS and CDR2 as YDEGEE. CDR3 DNA: TGTGCCAGCAGCTTGGTTGCGGGCGGGGAGCTGTTTTTT. Its translation: CASSLVAGGELFF.

This rearrangement joins TRBV7-8 to TRBJ2-3; D is unresolved. CDR1 and CDR2 from the germline V gene are SGHVS and FQNEAQ. Trimming stripped 7 bases from V and 5 bases from J, with 16 bases between. This CDR3 contains 14 residues. The CDR3 here is CASTRYYELDTQYF. CDR3 DNA: TGTGCCAGCACTCGGTACTACGAGTTAGATACGCAGTATTTT.

J is TRBJ2-3 and V is TRBV2; 9 bases match TRBD2. The CDR3 length is 15 residues. Germline CDR1 SNHLY, CDR2 FYNNEI. Losses at the gene ends were 6 bases for V and 2 bases for J; bases not matched to a gene: 6. This chain's CDR3 is CASRSTSGDTDTQYF. For the CDR3, the DNA is TGTGCCAGCAGATCGACTAGCGGAGACACAGATACGCAGTATTTT.

This chain links TRBV5-1 with TRBJ2-5; 12 bases are a match to TRBD2. The V gene end was trimmed by 4 bases and the J gene end by 2 bases; junction bases not matched to a gene: 3. Germline V gene lookup returns CDR1 SGHRS and CDR2 YFSETQ. The CDR3 is 15 residues long. CDR3 region: CASSRGTSGQETQYF. Here the CDR3 DNA reads TGCGCCAGCAGCAGGGGGACTAGCGGGCAAGAGACCCAGTACTTC.

The chain joins TRBV24-1 to TRBJ1-5, with 8 positions matching TRBD1. The CDR3 extends over 14 amino acids. After removal of 3 bases from V and 6 bases from J, the junction contained 3 bases not matched to a gene. From germline, CDR1 is KGHDR and CDR2 SFDVKD. DNA of the CDR3: TGTGCCACCAGTGATGCTACAGGGGGTCAGCCCCAGCATTTT. Protein: CATSDATGGQPQHF.

The V gene is TRBV5-1, the J gene TRBJ1-1; D is ambiguous. The V end lost 3 bases, the J end lost 2 bases, and 8 bases lay between the germline ends. Looked up from germline, CDR1 is SGHRS and CDR2 is YFSETQ. The CDR3 runs to 13 residues. CDR3 bases: TGCGCCAGCAGCTCTCAACACAACACTGAAGCTTTCTTT. Encoded protein: CASSSQHNTEAFF.

The CDR3 here is CASSEPPSGGHSPLHF. CDR3 sequence (DNA): TGTGCCAGCAGTGAACCCCCCTCAGGAGGCCATTCACCCCTCCACTTT. V gene TRBV6-1 combines with J gene TRBJ1-6; D gene uncertain. Between the trimmed V and J ends, which lost 2 bases and 8 bases, there was a span of 16 bases. Per germline, CDR1 MNHNS and CDR2 SASEGT. There are 16 residues in the CDR3.

This clone was recorded once. V usage is TRBV29-1 and J usage is TRBJ1-2; D is unresolved. V was pared by 4 bases and J by 2 bases, with 17 bases between. From germline, CDR1 is SQVTM and CDR2 ANQGSEA. This CDR3 contains 15 residues. The CDR3: CSVGLGYGGNYGYTF. The DNA for the CDR3 is TGCAGCGTTGGGTTAGGATACGGCGGGAACTATGGCTACACCTTC.

This clone was detected once. V is TRBV3-1 (or the pseudogene TRBV3-2) and J is TRBJ1-2; 9 nucleotides agree with TRBD1. This CDR3 region has 14 residues. The ends lost 4 bases at V and 8 bases at J; junction bases unmatched: 8. Germline V gene data show CDR1 as LGHDT and CDR2 as YNNKEL (reference sequence). Here the CDR3 DNA reads TGTGCCAGCAGCCCCGGACAGGGGCAGGTCGGCTACACCTTC. It is translated as CASSPGQGQVGYTF.

The chain has TRBV19 and TRBJ1-1; the D is unclear. The germline V gene has CDR1 LNHDA and CDR2 SQIVND (reference sequence). The CDR3 is 13 amino acids. Trimming left V 8 bases short and J 1 base short, with 11 bases between. The DNA for the CDR3 is TGTGCCAGTGGATACCCTGGGAACACTGAAGCTTTCTTT. It translates to CASGYPGNTEAFF.